Sequencing of this T cell receptor beta chain was carried out in a study of human T cells and chemical hapten exposure. TCRdb reanalysed the RACE reads using MiXCR and keeps one entry per CDR3 protein. Here the sample spans some 170,000 distinct CDR3 sequences, about a fifth being singletons. Study-wide results and limits: The number of TCRs over 1 in 1000 frequency stayed unchanged after DPC. Expanded TCRs grouped into significantly more large CDR3 similarity clusters than controls produced.

Regarding this clonotype: No antigen is known for it.

Time point in this sample: patch test 1, 2 weeks after DPC sensitization. Treatment noted: therapeutic diphenylcyclopropenone sensitization with weekly scalp DPC. Each patch test followed a blood draw. The TCR originated in a woman between 50 and 59 years old with alopecia areata. Some clones in this sample may be carry-over from other donors' samples. Source: whole blood, taken in connection with sensitization to the hapten diphenylcyclopropenone (DPC).

CDR3 nucleotides: TGCAGTGCTAGAGCGGACTCTTTGCCCCTCCACTTT. Its translation: CSARADSLPLHF. This chain joins TRBV20-1 and TRBJ1-6; D is unresolved. This CDR3 is 12 amino acids long. V was cut by 1 base and J by 13 bases, with 11 bases left in between. Germline values: CDR1 DFQATT, CDR2 SNEGSKA (reference sequence).